This T cell receptor (beta chain) derives from a study of a mutant IDH1 vaccine in newly diagnosed glioma (TCRdb year 2021). Concerning the study at large: Eight vaccinations were administered to patients in weeks 1, 3, 5, 7, 11, 15, 19 and 23, corresponding to visits V03 through V10. Prior to enrollment, standard therapy consisting of radiotherapy alone, temozolomide alone, or radiochemotherapy with temozolomide had been administered to patients, with the combination being received by most patients. Vaccination was initiated 4-6 weeks after radiotherapy alone, or concurrently with temozolomide cycles in the chemotherapy-containing groups. Of the 32 patients who were treated, approximately 60% were male and 37.5% were female, and the mean age was approximately 40 years. Six visits were used for peripheral blood collection: V03 (baseline), V05, V07, V10, V12 and V13. Longitudinal TCRB deep sequencing was done for some 26 treated patients, wherever samples were available for exploratory analyses. Overall study results and their limits: Pseudoprogression appeared unrelated to alterations in the top peripheral T cell clonotypes detected by TCRB sequencing. Availability determined which PBMC samples were chosen for TCRB deep sequencing. According to the authors, sample limitations meant that analyses of patient blood samples could not be reproduced. Immune responses induced by the vaccine were seen in around 93% of patients across multiple MHC alleles.

The protocol used for the library was the immunoSEQ multiplex PCR assay. Following the manufacturer's protocol, the hsTCRB Kit was used to amplify rearranged TCR beta chain sequences. An Illumina MiSeq was used to sequence the TCRB libraries. In the authors' own workflow: Demultiplexing, trimming and gene mapping were performed with the kit vendor's proprietary platform. This is the immuneACCESS table as TCRdb keeps it, with only in-frame sequences that have V and J called. A part of the clones is gone; compared with another copy, unresolved V genes explain less than half, and the rest is unexplained. Clone size and V and J calls were adopted from that table, with D and trimming inferred from the DNA. This sample has about 25,000 clones in its table, and about 77% of those were observed once. Approximately 9% of the sample lies in the top ten. CDR1 LGHNA and CDR2 YSLEER were looked up in the germline V gene. The CDR3 goes from the cysteine to the phenylalanine over 18 residues. The entry retains the CDR3 DNA only, 54 bases that are in frame from base 1. From V the trimming removes 0 bases and from J it removes 5 bases, while the gene matches leave 13 bases of the junction unaccounted for.

In light of the paper, this sample's time point label describes: week 11, during vaccination. A 20-mer mutant IDH1 peptide at 300 micrograms in Montanide made up each vaccine dose, which was injected subcutaneously together with topical imiquimod. Newly diagnosed WHO grade 3 or 4 IDH1-mutant astrocytomas showing loss of nuclear ATRX were present in the donors. The samples were drawn from NOA16, a multicentre, single-arm, open-label phase I trial in Germany that tested a mutant IDH1 peptide vaccine in humans for the first time. Genomic DNA for TCRB sequencing was isolated from EDTA blood with the DNeasy Blood and Tissue Kit. A word on this clone: The clone's antigen remains unknown. Per-nucleotide qualities are absent, and no much larger clonotype sits a single base away.

The chain uses TRBV4-3 and TRBJ2-3, and TRBD2 matches 8 of the central bases. This specimen consisted of PBMCs, obtained from a glioma patient whose treatment included an IDH1 peptide vaccine. This sequence originates from a woman under 30 with glioma. The encoded CDR3 is CASSQDVRASGGRDTQYF. The nucleotides are TGCGCCAGCAGCCAAGATGTTCGGGCCAGCGGGGGCCGAGATACGCAGTATTTT.